This T cell receptor beta chain was captured by sequencing in a study of CD8 T cells in ankylosing spondylitis. Points from the study as a whole: A motif in TCR beta, a set of 8 or 9 highly homologous variants, appeared characteristic of ankylosing spondylitis blood.

MiXCR was run by TCRdb on the 5' RACE reads, yielding one entry per CDR3 protein. The sample consists of roughly 90,000 distinct CDR3 sequences, roughly 8.5% of them appearing once. The germline V and J ends were trimmed by 3 bases and 2 bases, with 14 bases remaining between them. Germline V CDR1 and CDR2: SGDLS, YYNGEE. The CDR3 has 15 amino acids. Concerning this clonotype itself: The antigen remains unidentified.

This clonotype was sampled from a male donor with ankylosing spondylitis. The chain uses TRBV9 and TRBJ1-2, with TRBD1 as a possible D gene (6 bases). Sequencing was carried out using blood, either unsorted or a sorted T cell fraction (not recorded which). CDR3: CASSEDSPTNYGYTF. The CDR3 DNA follows: TGTGCCAGCAGCGAGGACAGTCCAACCAACTATGGCTACACCTTC. Based on the CDR3 plus reference TRBV9 and TRBJ1-2, the full variable domain is DSGVTQTPKHLITATGQRVTLRCSPRSGDLSVYWYQQSLDQGLQFLIQYYNGEERAKGNILERFSAQQFPDLHSELNLSSLELGDSALYFCASSEDSPTNYGYTFGSGTRLTVV.